The present entry profiles one T cell receptor (beta chain) with its context. Its specificity is unknown. CDR1 and CDR2 from the germline V gene are SGHRS and YFSETQ. CDR3 length: 13 residues. V shed 4 bases, J shed 8 bases, and the junction held 8 bases outside the gene matches. TCRdb reprocessed the 5' RACE reads with MiXCR, giving one entry per CDR3 protein. The sample yields roughly 3,000 distinct CDR3 sequences, approximately 12% seen once. The source of the sample is a study of spatial heterogeneity in lung cancer. Looking at the study overall: Within tumor regions, the number of TCR transcripts tracked closely with a T cell module score obtained from matched bulk RNA-seq. Findings and limits, study-wide: The study found that expanded intratumoral alpha and beta TCR counts tracked tumor mutation counts.

Specified time point: sample taken at primary tumor resection. The sequenced sample was lung tumor tissue, obtained at surgery. The chain has TRBV5-1 and TRBJ1-2; TRBD1 aligns across 7 bases. The TCR sequence derives from a male donor with early-stage non-small cell lung cancer. CDR3 nucleotides: TGCGCCAGCAGCCCACAGGGGTTGGAGGGCTACACCTTC. Translated: CASSPQGLEGYTF.